The 20 T cell receptor beta chains below come from one sample, sequenced in a study of blood T cells in healthy people across ages. The second PCR ran 7 to 11 cycles with a sample-barcoded 5' primer and J-beta primers. TCRdb analysed the 5' RACE reads with MiXCR anew, one entry per CDR3 protein. Among 250,000 to 300,000 distinct CDR3 sequences, roughly 29% were seen once, and the ten largest hold approximately 30%. Sequenced input: blood. These receptors all come from a woman between 65 and 79 years old in good health.

J is TRBJ1-5 and V is TRBV7-2; possible D gene TRBD1, 6 bases. V was shortened by 3 bases and J by 4 bases, with 10 bases between the two germline ends. The CDR3 extends over 14 amino acids. Germline CDR1 and CDR2: SGHTA and FQGNSA. The CDR3 sequence: CASSLTGLNQPQHF. Here the CDR3 DNA reads TGTGCCAGCAGCTTGACAGGCCTTAATCAGCCCCAGCATTTT.

On this clonotype: The junction does not match germline at one end; this may be a read error. The gene calls are TRBV9 and TRBJ1-1; D unclear. The V gene's germline CDR1 is SGDLS and CDR2 YYNGEE. The CDR3 is 9 amino acids. The CDR3 is CASSPLESF. DNA of the CDR3: TGTGCCAGCAGTCCCCTTGAAAGCTTT.

The chain joins TRBV29-1 to TRBJ2-3; 10 bases are a match to TRBD1. CDR3 length: 14 residues. The junction had 6 bases not matched to a gene; V was cut back by 5 bases and J by 4 bases. CDR1 and CDR2 (germline): SQVTM, ANQGSEA. The chain's CDR3 is CSVHRDRGSDTQYF. CDR3 nucleotide sequence: TGCAGCGTTCACCGGGACAGGGGTTCAGATACGCAGTATTTT.

This clonotype was recorded many times. The chain combines TRBV28 with TRBJ1-4; TRBD1 might be the D (5 bases). Germline V gene lookup returns CDR1 MDHEN and CDR2 SYDVKM. The V end lost 5 bases, the J end lost 7 bases, and 14 bases lay between the germline ends. The CDR3 loop spans 14 amino acids. The CDR3 is CASSRRDRGEKLFF. The CDR3 DNA reads TGTGCCAGCAGTCGCCGGGACCGTGGTGAAAAACTGTTTTTT. The full variable domain, its missing parts supplied by reference TRBV28 and TRBJ1-4, is DVKVTQSSRYLVKRTGEKVFLECVQDMDHENMFWYRQDPGLGLRLIYFSYDVKMKEKGDIPEGYSVSREKKERFSLILESASTNQTSMYLCASSRRDRGEKLFFGSGTQLSVL.

CDR3 DNA: TGTGCCAGCAGAGAACAGACTAGCGGTGGTGAGCAGTTCTTC. Translation: CASREQTSGGEQFF. This sequence joins TRBV6-1 and TRBJ2-1, with TRBD2 matching 9 bases. After removal of 6 bases from V and 9 bases from J, the junction contained 9 bases not matched to a gene. The CDR3 is made up of 14 amino acids. CDR1 MNHNS and CDR2 SASEGT come from the germline V gene.

This sequence joins TRBV2 and TRBJ2-5; no firm D call. CDR3 length: 12 residues. CDR1 and CDR2 from the germline V gene are SNHLY and FYNNEI. V was trimmed by 5 bases and J by 5 bases, leaving 9 bases between them. The CDR3 coding sequence is TGTGCCAGCAGTTTTGAGGCGGAGACCCAGTACTTC. Translation gives CASSFEAETQYF.

The V gene is TRBV5-1, the J gene TRBJ1-2, with a tentative D call TRBD1 (6 bases). V shed 0 bases and J shed 6 bases, with 9 bases lying between them. The CDR3 is 13 residues long. CDR1 and CDR2 (germline): SGHRS, YFSETQ. CDR3 sequence: CASSLDRVHGYTF. The DNA for the CDR3 is TGCGCCAGCAGCTTGGACAGGGTTCATGGCTACACCTTC.

DNA for the CDR3: TGCAGTGCTAGCGCCAGGGCAGAGGAGCAGTACTTC. Encoded protein: CSASARAEEQYF. The chain employs TRBV20-1 and TRBJ2-7; TRBD1 is a possible D gene (5 bases). The CDR3 contains 12 residues. Per germline, CDR1 DFQATT and CDR2 SNEGSKA (reference sequence). V lost 3 bases, J lost 7 bases, and 13 bases lay in between.

This clonotype has only a few counts. CDR3 nucleotide sequence: TGTGCCAGCAGCGAGTCAAGGACAAGCACAGATACGCAGTATTTT. Translating it yields CASSESRTSTDTQYF. The genes are TRBV3-1 and TRBJ2-3, with a possible D match to TRBD1 (5 bases). The CDR3 has 15 amino acids. Germline values: CDR1 LGHDT, CDR2 YNNKEL (reference sequence). Deletions cut 5 bases from V and 0 bases from J, with 12 bases between.

This clonotype was observed once. This chain joins TRBV20-1 and TRBJ2-3; D might be TRBD2 (5 bases). Germline CDR1 reads DFQATT; CDR2 reads SNEGSKA (reference sequence). The CDR3 covers 17 residues. With 0 bases removed from V and 1 base from J, the gap between germline ends came to 17 bases. The CDR3 is CSARDRLREIGTDTQYF. In DNA form, the CDR3 reads TGCAGTGCTAGAGATCGGTTGAGGGAGATTGGCACAGATACGCAGTATTTT.

The gene calls are TRBV11-2 and TRBJ2-1; TRBD1 matches at 9 bases. Germline CDR1 SGHAT, CDR2 FQNNGV. This CDR3 is built from 18 residues. Trimming at V came to 6 bases and at J to 5 bases, leaving 17 bases not matched to a gene. The CDR3 DNA reads as TGTGCCAGCAGTATAGGGGGACAGGGACTGCTTTCGAACAATGAGCAGTTCTTC. Its translation is CASSIGGQGLLSNNEQFF.

A few counts support this clonotype. This sequence joins TRBV29-1 and TRBJ2-3; 8 bases map to TRBD1. CDR1 and CDR2 (germline): SQVTM, ANQGSEA. V lost 8 bases and J lost 5; bases outside the gene matches: 9. There are 13 residues in the CDR3. Here the CDR3 DNA reads TGCAGCCTGGGCAGGGGGCGTCAAGATACGCAGTATTTT. This translates into CSLGRGRQDTQYF.

V gene TRBV7-2 combines with J gene TRBJ2-2; D is ambiguous. V was clipped by 3 bases and J by 3 bases, with 11 bases between them. This CDR3 has 15 amino acids. Germline V gene data show CDR1 as SGHTA and CDR2 as FQGNSA. As DNA, the CDR3 is TGTGCCAGCAGCTTGGGTCGGTGGGACACCGGGGAGCTGTTTTTT. Amino acid sequence: CASSLGRWDTGELFF.

This clonotype has at least ten counts. CDR3 sequence: CASSPSSGGTYEQYF. The CDR3 DNA reads TGTGCCAGCTCTCCATCGTCAGGCGGCACCTACGAGCAGTACTTC. V and J are TRBV18 and TRBJ2-7; no firm D call. This CDR3 has 15 residues. Germline V gene sequence: CDR1 KGHSH, CDR2 LQKENI. V was shortened by 6 bases and J by 2 bases, with 17 bases between the two germline ends.

The chain is built from TRBV11-2 and TRBJ2-5, with 7 bases aligning to TRBD2. The end of the DNA fits TRBJ2-1 better, so the J call may be wrong. The germline V gene has CDR1 SGHAT and CDR2 FQNNGV. The CDR3 is 17 amino acids. CDR3 sequence reads: CASSFRKGQGGDNEQFF. The CDR3 nucleotides are TGTGCCAGCAGCTTTCGTAAAGGGCAGGGAGGGGACAATGAGCAGTTCTTC.

This clonotype was picked up a small number of times. In DNA, the CDR3 is TGTGCCAGCAGCTTAGGGACAGGCCAGAAGACCCAGTACTTC. Its translation is CASSLGTGQKTQYF. V and J are TRBV11-2 and TRBJ2-5, with 7 bases lining up with TRBD1. Germline CDR1 SGHAT, CDR2 FQNNGV. Trimming took 1 base from V and 6 from J; bases not matched to a gene: 5. This CDR3 has 14 residues.

The V gene is TRBV20-1, the J gene TRBJ2-5; the D is unclear. The J call could be wrong; TRBJ2-7 is a better fit for the DNA end. The CDR3 extends over 14 amino acids. The germline CDR1 and CDR2 sequences are DFQATT and SNEGSKA (reference sequence). The CDR3 loop reads CSARDLQRPYEQYF. The CDR3 coding sequence is TGCAGTGCTAGAGATCTGCAGAGGCCCTACGAGCAGTACTTC.

This chain connects TRBV27 to TRBJ2-4, with D unclear. Trimming shortened V by 4 bases and J by 5 bases, and 15 bases separated the two germline ends. This CDR3 region has 15 residues. The germline gives CDR1 MNHEY, CDR2 SMNVEV (reference sequence). CDR3 loop: CASSSLLRPQNIQYF. CDR3 nucleotide sequence: TGTGCCAGCAGTTCGTTGCTCCGGCCCCAAAACATTCAGTACTTC.

The chain is built from TRBV14 and TRBJ1-4, with D possibly TRBD1 on 6 matching bases. Germline assignment: CDR1 SGHDN and CDR2 FVKESK. V lost 3 bases, J lost 9 bases, and 20 bases lay in between. The CDR3 length is 16 residues. The CDR3 bases are TGTGCCAGCAGCCAGGGGTACCGGGACATATTAAAAAAACTGTTTTTT. Protein sequence: CASSQGYRDILKKLFF.

As for this clonotype: Relative to the germline gene, one junction end is altered; a read error may explain this. The chain has TRBV3-1 and TRBJ2-4, with D possibly being TRBD2 (5 bases). Germline loops: CDR1 LGHDT, CDR2 YNNKEL (reference sequence). The CDR3 covers 17 residues. CDR3 sequence (DNA): TGTGCCAGCAGCCAAGATGTACTGAGCCTAGCCGAAAACATTCAGTACTTC. It is translated as CASSQDVLSLAENIQYF.